The 25 T cell receptor beta chains below were found in one sample sequenced in a study of T cells after yellow fever vaccination. Each CDR3 protein is one row after TCRdb ran MiXCR on the 5' RACE reads. The repertoire holds approximately 300,000 distinct CDR3 sequences, with around 6.8% as singletons. Sequencing was performed on PBMCs, taken 45 days after the first yellow fever vaccination. Receptor source: a man aged 18 to 30 who received the YFV17D yellow fever vaccine.

This clonotype was observed at least ten times. V is TRBV5-1 and J is TRBJ2-1; 10 nucleotides match TRBD1. The CDR3 runs 17 residues. V gave up 3 bases and J gave up 10 bases; unmatched junction bases: 16. From germline, CDR1 is SGHRS and CDR2 YFSETQ. The CDR3 coding sequence is TGCGCCAGCAGCTCCGGATTCAGGACAGGGGGAAGGGACGAGCAGTTCTTC. Encoded protein: CASSSGFRTGGRDEQFF.

To note about this clonotype: One base away lies a much larger clone, so this may be a sequencing read error. Since no conserved phenylalanine or tryptophan closes the CDR3, a read error is the likely cause. The chain carries TRBV7-9 and TRBJ1-2; D is ambiguous. Germline lookup yields CDR1 SEHNR and CDR2 FQNEAQ (reference sequence). This CDR3 has 13 amino acids. V was trimmed by 2 bases and J by 3 bases, leaving 7 bases between them. The CDR3 sequence is CASSLRDYYGYTS. The CDR3 region has the DNA TGTGCCAGCAGCTTAAGGGATTACTATGGCTACACCTCC.

Many counts were recorded for this clonotype. The chain joins TRBV9 to TRBJ2-2; possible D gene TRBD1, 6 bases. The CDR3 length is 14 residues. The ends were cut back, 0 bases at V and 4 bases at J, with 7 bases in the middle. Germline V gives CDR1 SGDLS, CDR2 YYNGEE. CDR3 protein: CASSVGGGTGELFF. DNA for the CDR3: TGTGCCAGCAGCGTAGGAGGGGGCACCGGGGAGCTGTTTTTT.

This clonotype was seen many times. This rearrangement joins TRBV7-9 to TRBJ2-5; 9 nucleotides align to TRBD2. CDR3 length equals 17 residues. V gave up 1 base and J gave up 2 bases; unmatched junction bases: 8. Germline V CDR1 and CDR2: SEHNR, FQNEAQ (reference sequence). Here the CDR3 reads CASSLVSSGGVQETQYF. In DNA, the CDR3 is TGTGCCAGCAGCTTAGTGAGTAGCGGGGGTGTTCAAGAGACCCAGTACTTC.

The rearrangement links TRBV21-1 to TRBJ1-4. TRBV21-1 is a known pseudogene. The CDR3 covers 10 residues. The CDR3 DNA sequence: TGTGGAGCAACTAATGAAAAACTGTTTTTT. Its translation: CGATNEKLFF.

At least ten counts were recorded for this clonotype. The genes are TRBV10-3 and TRBJ2-5, with 12 bases identical to TRBD2. This CDR3 has 16 amino acids. Germline CDR1 and CDR2: ENHRY and SYGVKD. The J segment lost 1 base and the V segment lost 6 bases, leaving 6 bases of the junction unmatched. CDR3: CAISQETSGSQETQYF. The DNA of the CDR3 is TGTGCCATCAGCCAAGAGACTAGCGGGAGCCAAGAGACCCAGTACTTC.

This clonotype was counted at least ten times. This chain connects TRBV7-9 to TRBJ2-5; D may correspond to TRBD1 or TRBD2 (5 bases each). Germline assignment: CDR1 SEHNR and CDR2 FQNEAQ (reference sequence). This CDR3 spans 14 amino acids. Trimming shortened V by 3 bases and J by 2 bases, and 10 bases separated the two germline ends. The CDR3 is CASSLSGTQETQYF. CDR3 bases: TGTGCCAGCAGCTTGTCTGGGACGCAAGAGACCCAGTACTTC. Together with reference TRBV7-9 and TRBJ2-5, the CDR3 gives the full variable domain: DTGVSQNPRHKITKRGQNVTFRCDPISEHNRLYWYRQTLGQGPEFLTYFQNEAQLEKSRLLSDRFSAERPKGSFSTLEIQRTEQGDSAMYLCASSLSGTQETQYFGPGTRLLVL.

This clonotype was seen a few times. CDR3 sequence (DNA): TGTGCCAGCAGCTGGGGACACCTGAGTGAGCAGTTCTTC. It yields the protein CASSWGHLSEQFF. V gene TRBV7-9 combines with J gene TRBJ2-1, with a weak D call TRBD1 (6 bases). Germline assignment: CDR1 SEHNR and CDR2 FQNEAQ (reference sequence). This CDR3 spans 13 amino acids. The V end lost 4 bases, the J end lost 9 bases, and 13 bases lay between the germline ends. Together with reference TRBV7-9 and TRBJ2-1, the CDR3 gives the full variable domain: DTGVSQNPRHKITKRGQNVTFRCDPISEHNRLYWYRQTLGQGPEFLTYFQNEAQLEKSRLLSDRFSAERPKGSFSTLEIQRTEQGDSAMYLCASSWGHLSEQFFGPGTRLTVL.

This clonotype was picked up a small number of times. V gene TRBV7-2 combines with J gene TRBJ2-3; the match to TRBD2 covers 7 bases. Germline values: CDR1 SGHTA, CDR2 FQGNSA. This CDR3 has 12 residues. The V gene end was trimmed by 4 bases and the J gene end by 11 bases; junction bases not matched to a gene: 6. CDR3 protein: CASSSREGQQYF. The CDR3 DNA reads as TGTGCCAGCAGCTCCAGGGAGGGCCAGCAGTATTTT.

This chain joins TRBV3-1 and TRBJ1-1; TRBD1 might be the D (6 bases). CDR1 and CDR2 (germline): LGHDT, YNNKEL (reference sequence). Trimming took off 4 bases at V and 5 bases at J, with 14 bases between the two ends. The CDR3 is made up of 14 amino acids. CDR3 bases: TGTGCCAGCAGCCCCCACAGGGATCGGACTGAAGCTTTCTTT. Translating gives CASSPHRDRTEAFF.

This clonotype was observed a few times. V and J are TRBV12-3 or TRBV12-4 and TRBJ1-1; D is unresolved. V was shortened by 2 bases and J by 9 bases, with 10 bases between the two germline ends. This CDR3 comprises 12 residues. The DNA of the CDR3 is TGTGCCAGCAGTTTACAAACAGCGAAAGCTTTCTTT. Its protein is CASSLQTAKAFF.

Only a few counts were recorded for this clonotype. V usage is TRBV12-3 or TRBV12-4 and J usage is TRBJ2-1, with 7 positions matching TRBD1. V was clipped by 6 bases and J by 8 bases; unmatched bases: 10. The CDR3 is made up of 14 amino acids. The CDR3: CASRPYDRAHEQFF. In nucleotides, the CDR3 is TGTGCCAGCAGACCCTATGACAGGGCCCATGAGCAGTTCTTC.

The chain employs TRBV12-3 or TRBV12-4 and TRBJ2-1; 11 nucleotides line up with TRBD2. V gave up 7 bases and J gave up 1 base; unmatched junction bases: 6. The CDR3 spans 16 residues. The CDR3 sequence is CASKLAGAASYNEQFF. CDR3 nucleotides: TGTGCCAGCAAACTAGCGGGGGCGGCGTCCTACAATGAGCAGTTCTTC.

Turning to this clonotype: A much larger clone differs by one base, so this may be a read error. This sequence joins TRBV7-2 and TRBJ2-5, with 8 bases identical to TRBD1. This CDR3 region has 16 residues. Germline V gene lookup returns CDR1 SGHTA and CDR2 FQGNSA. CDR3 region: CPSSSRTGLWEETQYF. CDR3 nucleotide sequence: TGTCCCAGCAGCTCCAGGACAGGGCTGTGGGAAGAGACCCAGTACTTC.

The rearrangement uses TRBV5-1 and TRBJ2-7; 7 nucleotides line up with TRBD2. V gave up 1 base and J gave up 7 bases; unmatched junction bases: 5. Germline CDR1 SGHRS, CDR2 YFSETQ. The CDR3 has 13 amino acids. CDR3 loop: CASSLSGVREQYF. The CDR3 bases are TGCGCCAGCAGCTTGAGCGGGGTCCGGGAGCAGTACTTC.

This clonotype was observed many times. The chain links TRBV7-9 to TRBJ1-6; D possibly corresponds to TRBD1 (5 bases). CDR1 and CDR2 (germline): SEHNR, FQNEAQ (reference sequence). Trimming took 5 bases from V and 4 from J, leaving 12 bases between them. This CDR3 has 15 residues. This chain's CDR3 is CASSPRGGYNSPLHF. Here the CDR3 DNA reads TGTGCCAGCAGCCCCCGGGGGGGTTATAATTCACCCCTCCACTTT.

J is TRBJ2-1 and V is TRBV9; TRBD2 agrees at 10 bases. The CDR3 extends over 15 amino acids. CDR1 and CDR2 from the germline V gene are SGDLS and YYNGEE. V lost 6 bases, J lost 8 bases, and 11 bases stayed unmatched. As DNA, the CDR3 is TGTGCCAGCACCGCGTCCCAGCGGGGGGGATATGAGCAGTTCTTC. It encodes CASTASQRGGYEQFF. Based on the CDR3 plus reference TRBV9 and TRBJ2-1, the full variable domain is DSGVTQTPKHLITATGQRVTLRCSPRSGDLSVYWYQQSLDQGLQFLIQYYNGEERAKGNILERFSAQQFPDLHSELNLSSLELGDSALYFCASTASQRGGYEQFFGPGTRLTVL.

The chain's CDR3 is CASSRSEAEQYV. The CDR3 region has the DNA TGTGCCAGCAGCCGTAGCGAGGCCGAGCAGTACGTC. The rearrangement links TRBV7-8 to TRBJ2-7; D is perhaps TRBD2 (5 bases). Trimming stripped 5 bases from V and 6 bases from J, with 11 bases between. The CDR3 sequence is 12 residues long. Germline CDR1 is SGHVS and CDR2 is FQNEAQ.

The chain has TRBV3-1 and TRBJ1-2; no firm D call. CDR1 and CDR2 from the germline V gene are LGHDT and YNNKEL (reference sequence). The germline V and J ends were trimmed by 1 base and 13 bases, with 16 bases remaining between them. The CDR3 runs to 13 residues. The CDR3 nucleotides read TGTGCCAGCAGCCAAGGTGAAACTGCTCTTTTCACCTTC. It encodes CASSQGETALFTF.

This clonotype has at least ten counts. The genes are TRBV6-1 and TRBJ2-2; D ambiguous. The CDR3 length is 13 residues. Germline lookup yields CDR1 MNHNS and CDR2 SASEGT. Trimming cost V 7 bases and J 4 bases, with 10 bases left between them. CDR3 coding DNA: TGTGCCAGCAATCTAGTCAGCACCGGGGAGCTGTTTTTT. Protein: CASNLVSTGELFF.

CDR3 region: CASSGGRVGDSPLHF. The CDR3 region has the DNA TGTGCCAGCAGTGGAGGACGCGTCGGTGATTCACCCCTCCACTTT. This rearrangement joins TRBV25-1 to TRBJ1-6; D is uncertain. From germline, CDR1 is MGHDK and CDR2 SYGVNS. V shed 4 bases and J shed 8 bases, with 15 bases lying between them. The CDR3 consists of 15 residues. Together with reference TRBV25-1 and TRBJ1-6, the CDR3 gives the full variable domain: EADIYQTPRYLVIGTGKKITLECSQTMGHDKMYWYQQDPGMELHLIHYSYGVNSTEKGDLSSESTVSRIRTEHFPLTLESARPSHTSQYLCASSGGRVGDSPLHFGNGTRLTVT.

This clonotype was detected a few times. The chain combines TRBV4-1 with TRBJ2-1; 7 nucleotides align to TRBD1. Germline loops: CDR1 MGHRA, CDR2 YSYEKL. V lost 3 bases, J lost 3 bases, and 8 bases stayed unmatched. The CDR3 consists of 16 residues. The CDR3 sequence: CASSHTPPGGYNEQFF. DNA of the CDR3: TGCGCCAGCAGCCACACCCCGCCAGGGGGCTACAATGAGCAGTTCTTC.

In nucleotides, the CDR3 is TGTGCCACCAGTGATTTTGAACGGAATCCTATCTCCTACGAGCAGTACGTC. Its translation: CATSDFERNPISYEQYV. This chain links TRBV24-1 with TRBJ2-7; D not certain. V dropped 1 base and J dropped 0 bases, with 15 bases sitting between them. CDR1 is KGHDR and CDR2 is SFDVKD in the germline V gene. This CDR3 is built from 17 residues.

This clonotype came up a few times. The J gene is TRBJ2-7, the V gene TRBV11-2; maybe TRBD1 (5 bases). This CDR3 contains 15 residues. In germline, CDR1 is SGHAT, CDR2 FQNNGV. Trimming took 1 base from V and 3 from J, leaving 13 bases between them. The CDR3 region is CASSLGGGYHYEQYV. The CDR3 DNA reads as TGTGCCAGCAGCTTAGGGGGCGGTTATCACTACGAGCAGTACGTC.

This clonotype appeared many times. This chain joins TRBV9 and TRBJ1-4, with D perhaps matching TRBD1 (6 bases). Trimming shortened V by 2 bases and J by 6 bases, and 20 bases separated the two germline ends. This CDR3 contains 17 residues. The germline V gene encodes CDR1 SGDLS and CDR2 YYNGEE. CDR3 nucleotides: TGTGCCAGCAGCGTCAGTTCCCAGGGGTGGGGTTATGAAAAACTGTTTTTT. It codes for CASSVSSQGWGYEKLFF.